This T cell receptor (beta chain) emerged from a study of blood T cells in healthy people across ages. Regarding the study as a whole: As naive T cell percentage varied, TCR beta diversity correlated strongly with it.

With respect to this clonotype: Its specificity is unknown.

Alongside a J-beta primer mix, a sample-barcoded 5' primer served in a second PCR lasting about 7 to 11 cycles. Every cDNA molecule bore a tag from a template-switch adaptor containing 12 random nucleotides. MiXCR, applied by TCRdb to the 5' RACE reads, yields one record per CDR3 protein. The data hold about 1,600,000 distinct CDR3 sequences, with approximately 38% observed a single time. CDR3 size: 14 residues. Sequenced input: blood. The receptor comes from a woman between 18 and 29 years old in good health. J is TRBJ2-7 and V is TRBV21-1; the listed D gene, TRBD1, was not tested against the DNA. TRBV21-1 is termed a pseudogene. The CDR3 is CAAGLNLNSYEQYF. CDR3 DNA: TGTGCCGCGGGGCTTAACTTAAATTCCTACGAGCAGTACTTC.